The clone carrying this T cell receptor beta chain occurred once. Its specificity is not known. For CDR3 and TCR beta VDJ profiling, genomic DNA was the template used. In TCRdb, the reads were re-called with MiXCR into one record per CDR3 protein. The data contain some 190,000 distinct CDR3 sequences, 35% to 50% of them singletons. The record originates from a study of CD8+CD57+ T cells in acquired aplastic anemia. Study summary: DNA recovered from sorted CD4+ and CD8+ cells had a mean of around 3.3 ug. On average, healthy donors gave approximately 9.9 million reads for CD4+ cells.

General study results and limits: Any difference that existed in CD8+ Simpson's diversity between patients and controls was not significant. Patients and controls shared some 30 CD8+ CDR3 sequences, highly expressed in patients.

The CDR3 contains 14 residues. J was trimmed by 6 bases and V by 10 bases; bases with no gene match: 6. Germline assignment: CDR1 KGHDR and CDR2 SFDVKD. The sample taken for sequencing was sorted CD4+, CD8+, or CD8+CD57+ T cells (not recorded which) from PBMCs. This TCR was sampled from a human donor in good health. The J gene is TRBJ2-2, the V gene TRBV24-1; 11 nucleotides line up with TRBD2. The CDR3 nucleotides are TGTGCCACACAGACTAGCGGGAATGCCGGGGAGCTGTTTTTT. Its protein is CATQTSGNAGELFF.